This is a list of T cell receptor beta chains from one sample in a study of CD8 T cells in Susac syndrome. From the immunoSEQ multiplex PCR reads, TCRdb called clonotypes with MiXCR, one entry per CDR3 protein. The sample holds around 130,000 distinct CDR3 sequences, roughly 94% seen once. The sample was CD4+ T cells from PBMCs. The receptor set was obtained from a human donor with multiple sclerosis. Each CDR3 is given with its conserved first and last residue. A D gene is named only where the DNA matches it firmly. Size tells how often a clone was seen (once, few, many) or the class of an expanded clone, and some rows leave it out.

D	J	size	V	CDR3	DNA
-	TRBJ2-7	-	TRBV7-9	CASSLKMEQYF	TGTGCCAGCAGCTTAAAAATGGAGCAGTACTTC
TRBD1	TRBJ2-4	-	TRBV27	CASSQGAGGNIQYF	TGTGCCAGCAGCCAAGGGGCAGGGGGAAACATTCAGTACTTC
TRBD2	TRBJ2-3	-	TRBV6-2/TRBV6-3	CASSYSTPLGLAGGDTQYF	TGTGCCAGCAGTTACTCGACCCCCCTTGGACTAGCGGGGGGAGATACGCAGTATTTT
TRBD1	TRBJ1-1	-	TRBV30	CAWSSGTVRSF	TGTGCCTGGAGTTCCGGGACAGTGCGATCCTTT
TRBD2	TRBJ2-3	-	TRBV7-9	CASSLASGGRRTDTQYF	TGTGCCAGCAGCTTAGCTTCGGGGGGTCGAAGGACAGATACGCAGTATTTT
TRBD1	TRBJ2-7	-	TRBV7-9	CASSLPGTGGSYEQYF	TGTGCCAGCAGCTTACCCGGGACAGGAGGCTCCTACGAGCAGTACTTC
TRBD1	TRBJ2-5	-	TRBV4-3	CASSQGLDRYQETQYF	TGCGCCAGCAGCCAAGGCTTGGACAGGTACCAAGAGACCCAGTACTTC
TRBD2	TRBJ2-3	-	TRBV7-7	CASSRLAGTDTQYF	TGTGCTAGCAGCCGCCTAGCGGGCACAGATACGCAGTATTTT
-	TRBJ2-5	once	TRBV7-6	CASSRRGRVETQYF	TGTGCCAGCAGCCGGAGGGGGCGGGTAGAGACCCAGTACTTC
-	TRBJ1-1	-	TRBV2	CASRTDKNTEAFF	TGTGCCAGCAGGACGGACAAGAACACTGAAGCTTTCTTT
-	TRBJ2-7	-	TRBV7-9	CASSPVTYEQYF	TGTGCCAGCAGCCCTGTTACCTACGAGCAGTACTTC
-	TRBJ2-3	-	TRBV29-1	CSVGAHFDTQYF	TGCAGCGTTGGGGCTCACTTTGATACGCAGTATTTT
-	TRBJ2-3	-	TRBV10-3	CAISEPIGGLPENTQYF	TGTGCCATCAGTGAGCCAATTGGGGGACTCCCTGAAAATACGCAGTATTTT
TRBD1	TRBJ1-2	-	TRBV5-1	CASSDHRGSFGYTF	TGCGCCAGCAGCGATCACAGGGGTTCGTTCGGCTACACCTTC
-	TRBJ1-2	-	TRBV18	CASSRQDDGYTF	TGTGCCAGCTCACGGCAGGACGACGGCTACACCTTC
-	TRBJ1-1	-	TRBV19	CASSARDQGMNTEAFF	TGTGCCAGTAGTGCCCGGGATCAGGGTATGAACACTGAAGCTTTCTTT
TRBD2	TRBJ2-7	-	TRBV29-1	CSVGGVYKKGYEQYF	TGCAGCGTGGGGGGGGTTTATAAGAAAGGCTACGAGCAGTACTTC
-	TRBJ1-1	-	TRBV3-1	CASSPVHRTEAFF	TGTGCCAGCAGCCCAGTACACAGGACTGAAGCTTTCTTT
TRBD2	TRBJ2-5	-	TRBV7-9	CASSVSTSGSRETQYF	TGTGCCAGCAGCGTCTCGACTAGCGGGAGTCGTGAGACCCAGTACTTC
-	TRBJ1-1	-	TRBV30	CAWSVRGRNTEAFF	TGTGCCTGGAGTGTACGCGGAAGAAACACTGAAGCTTTCTTT
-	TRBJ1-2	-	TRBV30	CAWTGGNYGYTF	TGTGCCTGGACTGGCGGTAACTATGGCTACACCTTC
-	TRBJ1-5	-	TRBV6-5	CASSFGAPHVRGGNQPQHF	TGTGCCAGCAGTTTTGGAGCGCCACATGTAAGGGGGGGCAATCAGCCCCAGCATTTT
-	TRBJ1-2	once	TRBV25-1	CASSEGLGRAAGYTF	TGTGCCAGCAGTGAGGGGTTAGGCAGGGCCGCGGGCTACACCTTC
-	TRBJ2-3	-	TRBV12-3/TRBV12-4	CASSLGVATDTQYF	TGTGCCAGCAGTTTGGGGGTAGCTACAGATACGCAGTATTTT
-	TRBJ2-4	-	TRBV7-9	CASSLGAGNIQYF	TGTGCCAGCAGCTTAGGTGCGGGAAACATTCAGTACTTC
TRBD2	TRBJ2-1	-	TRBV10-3	CATSSGGPLNNEQFF	TGTGCCACGTCTAGCGGGGGACCCCTCAACAATGAGCAGTTCTTC
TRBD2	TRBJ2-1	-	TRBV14	CASSPLAGVHNEQFF	TGTGCCAGCAGCCCGTTAGCGGGGGTGCACAATGAGCAGTTCTTC
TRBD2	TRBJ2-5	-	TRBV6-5	CASRNLAGQETQYF	TGTGCCAGCAGGAATCTAGCGGGTCAAGAGACCCAGTACTTC
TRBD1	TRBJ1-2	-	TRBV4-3	CASSQVQGAGYGYTF	TGCGCCAGCAGCCAAGTACAGGGGGCCGGGTATGGCTACACCTTC
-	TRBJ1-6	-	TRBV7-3	CASSLVRGSPLHF	TGTGCCAGCAGCTTAGTGAGGGGATCACCCCTCCACTTT
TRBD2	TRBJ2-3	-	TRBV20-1	CSARLAGADTQYF	TGCAGTGCCCGACTAGCGGGGGCAGATACGCAGTATTTT
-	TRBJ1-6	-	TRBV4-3	CASSLRDPDNSPLHF	TGCGCCAGCAGCCTACGGGACCCCGATAATTCACCCCTCCACTTT
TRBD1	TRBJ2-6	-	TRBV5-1	CASSLTQGAGANVLTF	TGCGCCAGCAGCTTGACACAGGGGGCTGGGGCCAACGTCCTGACTTTC
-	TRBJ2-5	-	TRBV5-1	CASSFGGALQETQYF	TGCGCCAGCAGCTTCGGCGGGGCTCTCCAAGAGACCCAGTACTTC
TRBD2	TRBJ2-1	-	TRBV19	CASSPWTSGSNEQFF	TGTGCCAGTAGTCCCTGGACTAGCGGGAGTAATGAGCAGTTCTTC
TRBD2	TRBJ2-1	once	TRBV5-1	CASSLYLPRLAGPTGNEQFF	TGCGCCAGCAGCTTGTATCTTCCGAGACTAGCGGGTCCAACGGGCAATGAGCAGTTCTTC
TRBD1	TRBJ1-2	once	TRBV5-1	CASSLAEDREFPARYTF	TGCGCCAGCAGCTTGGCCGAAGACAGGGAATTTCCTGCTCGCTACACCTTC
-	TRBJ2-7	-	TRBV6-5	CASSQGSEQYF	TGTGCCAGCAGTCAGGGGTCCGAGCAGTACTTC
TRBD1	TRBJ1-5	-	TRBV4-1	CASSPGQGAAQPQHF	TGCGCCAGCAGTCCCGGACAGGGGGCAGCTCAGCCCCAGCATTTT
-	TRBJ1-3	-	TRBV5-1	CASSLVTGVSGNTIYF	TGCGCCAGCAGCTTGGTGACGGGGGTCTCTGGAAACACCATATATTTT
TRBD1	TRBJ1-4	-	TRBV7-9	CASSLATGGASFGEKLFF	TGTGCCAGCAGCTTAGCTACAGGGGGCGCCTCCTTTGGTGAAAAACTGTTTTTT
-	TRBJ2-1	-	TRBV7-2	CASSLDGYQFF	TGTGCCAGCAGCTTAGATGGGTATCAGTTCTTC
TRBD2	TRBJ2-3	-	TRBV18	CASSQTPRGGTDTQYF	TGTGCCAGCTCACAAACGCCGCGGGGGGGCACAGATACGCAGTATTTT
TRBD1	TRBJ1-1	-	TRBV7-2	CASSSQDRGETEAFF	TGTGCCAGCAGCTCCCAGGACAGGGGGGAAACTGAAGCTTTCTTT
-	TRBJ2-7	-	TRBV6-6	CASSPSSGEQYF	TGTGCCAGCAGCCCATCGAGTGGGGAGCAGTACTTC
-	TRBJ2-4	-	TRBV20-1	CSARRGGLAKNIQYF	TGCAGTGCTAGAAGGGGGGGACTAGCCAAAAACATTCAGTACTTC
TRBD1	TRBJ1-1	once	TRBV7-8	CASSSSTGFGTEAFF	TGTGCCAGCAGCTCCTCGACAGGGTTTGGCACTGAAGCTTTCTTT
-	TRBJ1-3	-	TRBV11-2	CASSRDRDGLNTIYF	TGTGCCAGCAGCCGAGACCGGGACGGACTAAACACCATATATTTT
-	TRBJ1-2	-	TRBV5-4	CASSSSRVNYGYTF	TGTGCCAGCAGTTCGAGCCGCGTAAACTATGGCTACACCTTC
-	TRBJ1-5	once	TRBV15	CATSPLGRDQPQHF	TGTGCCACCAGCCCCCTCGGCAGGGATCAGCCCCAGCATTTT
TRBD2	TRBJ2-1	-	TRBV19	CASRLTGTSGYNEQFF	TGTGCCAGTAGGCTTACCGGGACTAGCGGTTACAATGAGCAGTTCTTC
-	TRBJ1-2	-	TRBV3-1	CASSQDRRLGGYTF	TGTGCCAGCAGCCAAGATCGCCGTCTAGGGGGCTACACCTTC
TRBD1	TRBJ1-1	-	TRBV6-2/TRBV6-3	CASFQGGNTEAFF	TGTGCCAGCTTTCAGGGGGGGAACACTGAAGCTTTCTTT
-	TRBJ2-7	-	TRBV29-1	CSVGHHLNEQYF	TGCAGCGTGGGACACCATCTCAACGAGCAGTACTTC
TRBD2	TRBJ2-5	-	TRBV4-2	CASSQAGAGATQETQYF	TGTGCCAGCAGCCAAGCCGGAGCGGGAGCAACCCAAGAGACCCAGTACTTC
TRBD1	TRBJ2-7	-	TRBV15	CATSREVRGSSYEQYF	TGTGCCACCAGCAGAGAGGTCAGGGGGAGCTCCTACGAGCAGTACTTC
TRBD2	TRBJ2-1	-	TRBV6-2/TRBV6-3	CASCIAGGDEQFF	TGTGCCAGCTGCATAGCGGGGGGGGATGAGCAGTTCTTC
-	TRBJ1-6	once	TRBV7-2	CASSLAPAGGIGSPLHF	TGTGCCAGCAGCTTAGCGCCGGCGGGTGGTATAGGATCACCCCTCCACTTT
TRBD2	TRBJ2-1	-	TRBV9	CASSGEGLAGSGNEQFF	TGTGCCAGCAGCGGAGAGGGACTAGCGGGCAGTGGCAATGAGCAGTTCTTC
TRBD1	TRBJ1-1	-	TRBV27	CASSLSGTVFSNTEAFF	TGTGCCAGCAGTTTGTCTGGGACAGTTTTCTCTAACACTGAAGCTTTCTTT